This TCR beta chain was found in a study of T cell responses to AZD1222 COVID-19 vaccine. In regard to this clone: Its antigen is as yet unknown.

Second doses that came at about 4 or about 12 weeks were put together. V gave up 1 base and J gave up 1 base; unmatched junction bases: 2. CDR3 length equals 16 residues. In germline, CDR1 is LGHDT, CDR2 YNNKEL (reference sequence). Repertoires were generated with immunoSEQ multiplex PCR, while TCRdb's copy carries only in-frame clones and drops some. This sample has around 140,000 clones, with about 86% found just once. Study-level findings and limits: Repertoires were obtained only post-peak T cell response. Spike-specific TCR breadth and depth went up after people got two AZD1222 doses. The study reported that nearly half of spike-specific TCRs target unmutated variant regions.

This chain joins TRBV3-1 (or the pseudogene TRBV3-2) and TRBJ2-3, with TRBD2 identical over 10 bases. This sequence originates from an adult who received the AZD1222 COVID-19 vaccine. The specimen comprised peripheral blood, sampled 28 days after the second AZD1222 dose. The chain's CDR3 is CASSQGLAGGTDTQYF. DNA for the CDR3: TGTGCCAGCAGCCAAGGGCTAGCGGGAGGCACAGATACGCAGTATTTT.